Below, 7 T cell receptor beta chains from the same sample are listed, as sequenced in a study of blood T cell repertoires in COVID-19. Sequenced by immunoSEQ multiplex PCR; TCRdb stores in-frame clones only, minus some. The data contain 29,000 or so clones, 60% to 80% of them singletons. The source material was peripheral blood. Receptor source: a woman aged 70-85 years with acute or convalescent COVID-19.

This chain joins TRBV2 and TRBJ2-1, with D possibly TRBD2 on 6 matching bases. Trimming pared 3 bases from V and 4 bases from J, leaving 13 bases between. In germline, CDR1 is SNHLY, CDR2 FYNNEI. This CDR3 spans 15 amino acids. The CDR3 DNA reads as TGTGCCAGCAGTGAGGGTAGCGGACCTTACAATGAGCAGTTCTTC. Encoded protein: CASSEGSGPYNEQFF. The full variable domain, its missing parts supplied by reference TRBV2 and TRBJ2-1, is EPEVTQTPSHQVTQMGQEVILRCVPISNHLYFYWYRQILGQKVEFLVSFYNNEISEKSEIFDDQFSVERPDGSNFTLKIRSTKLEDSAMYFCASSEGSGPYNEQFFGPGTRLTVL.

The chain links TRBV9 to TRBJ2-5, with unresolved D. Per the germline V gene, CDR1 is SGDLS and CDR2 is YYNGEE. This CDR3 has 15 residues. V dropped 4 bases and J dropped 0 bases, with 13 bases sitting between them. The CDR3 protein is CASSSGLGYQETQYF. The CDR3 DNA reads as TGTGCCAGCAGCTCAGGCCTGGGTTACCAAGAGACCCAGTACTTC.

The chain couples TRBV6-1 to TRBJ2-1; D is perhaps TRBD2 (6 bases). CDR3 length: 17 amino acids. Trimming left V 1 base short and J 2 bases short, with 15 bases between. Germline V lookup: CDR1 MNHNS, CDR2 SASEGT. Here the CDR3 reads CASSEGFRRDPYNEQFF. DNA for the CDR3: TGTGCCAGCAGTGAAGGATTCAGGCGGGACCCCTACAATGAGCAGTTCTTC.

For this clone: One end of the junction is discordant with germline, which a read error may explain. The chain uses TRBV6-2 or TRBV6-3 and TRBJ1-6; D unclear. The CDR3 has 14 residues. Germline V CDR1 and CDR2: MNHEY, SVGEGT. The CDR3 is CASCYAGGNSPLHF. The CDR3 DNA sequence: TGTGCCAGCTGTTACGCGGGCGGAAATTCACCCCTCCACTTT.

V gene TRBV5-1 combines with J gene TRBJ2-5, with TRBD2 identical over 11 bases. CDR3 length: 18 amino acids. Trimming removed 0 bases from V and 5 bases from J; junction bases left unmatched: 12. Germline assignment: CDR1 SGHRS and CDR2 YFSETQ. This chain's CDR3 is CASSLDGDSGRARETQYF. The CDR3 DNA follows: TGCGCCAGCAGCTTGGACGGGGATAGCGGGAGGGCCCGGGAGACCCAGTACTTC.

The chain carries TRBV28 and TRBJ2-7; D gene uncertain. CDR1 is MDHEN, CDR2 SYDVKM, per germline. The CDR3 runs to 11 residues. The V end was cut by 5 bases, the J end by 5 bases, with 7 bases between. The CDR3 nucleotides are TGTGCCAGCAGTGGCGGCCACGAGCAGTACTTC. It encodes CASSGGHEQYF.

The chain has TRBV9 and TRBJ2-7; D gene uncertain. CDR1 and CDR2 from the germline V gene are SGDLS and YYNGEE. CDR3 length equals 13 residues. V shed 2 bases and J shed 4 bases, with 10 bases lying between them. CDR3 DNA sequence: TGTGCCAGCAGCGTCGGTATAGATTACGAGCAGTACTTC. Protein sequence: CASSVGIDYEQYF.